The clone carrying this T cell receptor (beta chain) was seen many times. Its antigen remains unknown. The length of the CDR3 is 16 residues. Germline values: CDR1 DFQATT, CDR2 SNEGSKA (reference sequence). Deletions cut 3 bases from V and 2 bases from J, with 17 bases between. The data belong to a study of regulatory T cells in long-lasting Graves disease. General study points: Under persistent disease, TRBV28, TRBJ1-2 and TRBJ2-5 were used preferentially. Persistent Graves' patients had lower TCR diversity than newly diagnosed ones.

Relying on iRepertoire HTBI primers and Arm-PCR of CDR3 regions, the team built TCR beta libraries. TCRdb used MiXCR to reprocess the multiplex PCR reads, holding one entry per CDR3 protein. The table has about 560,000 distinct CDR3 sequences, about 16% seen once. Time point given: newly diagnosed GD, antithyroid drugs for less than 3 months. There was RNA extracted from PBMCs, and the TCR library was made from it. These data were also filed under a second study, of T cells in Graves' hyperthyroidism and ophthalmopathy. That source adds: The study used the HTBI primer set for a first-round RT-PCR of the TCR CDR3.

The chain combines TRBV20-1 with TRBJ2-1; D is tentatively TRBD1 or TRBD2 (5 bases each). This receptor was identified in a young man with Graves disease. Material: peripheral blood mononuclear cells (PBMCs), obtained at new diagnosis, from a patient treated with antithyroid drugs. As DNA, the CDR3 is TGCAGTGCTAGGGTGGTGATGGTGGGGGCCTACAATGAGCAGTTCTTC. This codes for CSARVVMVGAYNEQFF.